This T cell receptor (beta chain) was captured in a study of blood T cells in healthy people across ages. Next came a second PCR, run for about 6 to 12 cycles, which used a sample-barcoded 5' primer along with a J-beta primer mix. Each cDNA molecule was tagged by a template-switch adaptor that had 12 random nucleotides. TCRdb passed the 5' RACE reads through MiXCR, listing each CDR3 protein once. The data hold about 830,000 distinct CDR3 sequences, with 62% observed a single time. This clonotype came up a few times. Material for sequencing was blood. The receptor was derived from a man younger than 45 in good health.

The CDR3 bases are TGCAGTGCTAAGGGACAGGGTCGGTACGAGCAGTACTTC. Translation gives CSAKGQGRYEQYF. The genes are TRBV20-1 and TRBJ2-7; TRBD1 matches 9 bases. Germline CDR1 and CDR2: DFQATT and SNEGSKA (reference sequence). This CDR3 spans 13 amino acids. After removal of 4 bases from V and 4 bases from J, the junction contained 5 bases not matched to a gene.